These T cell receptor beta chains were read from a single sample in a study of cytomegalovirus exposure and HLA in healthy donors. This table comes from immunoSEQ multiplex PCR, and its TCRdb copy is limited to in-frame clones, with some not included. This sample carries tens of thousands of clones, roughly 80% of them seen once, and the ten largest clones take under 2.5%. Sequences were obtained from PBMCs. The receptors come from a man aged 35-49 years in good health and CMV-seronegative. The CDR3 runs from the conserved cysteine through the conserved F or W. The order of the fields is V gene, D gene, J gene, clone size, CDR3 protein, CDR3 DNA. D genes are given only for firm matches. Rows may omit the clone size; those that give it use once, few, many or a size class.

v_call: TRBV18; d_call: TRBD1; j_call: TRBJ1-6; clone_size: NA; cdr3_aa: CASSPELSSDRVYSPLHF; cdr3_nt: TGTGCCAGCTCACCCGAACTCTCCTCGGACAGGGTCTATTCACCCCTCCACTTT
v_call: TRBV9; d_call: NA; j_call: TRBJ1-1; clone_size: NA; cdr3_aa: CASSVMDSNTEAFF; cdr3_nt: TGTGCCAGCAGCGTCATGGACTCGAACACTGAAGCTTTCTTT
v_call: TRBV7-2; d_call: NA; j_call: TRBJ1-2; clone_size: few; cdr3_aa: CASSGGDLTF; cdr3_nt: TGTGCCAGCAGCGGAGGTGATCTCACCTTC
v_call: TRBV7-9; d_call: TRBD2; j_call: TRBJ2-1; clone_size: NA; cdr3_aa: CALRTSGNNEQFF; cdr3_nt: TGTGCCCTTAGAACTAGCGGGAACAATGAGCAGTTCTTC
v_call: TRBV29-1; d_call: NA; j_call: TRBJ1-1; clone_size: few; cdr3_aa: CSSITGREAFF; cdr3_nt: TGCAGCTCGATTACAGGGAGGGAGGCTTTCTTT
v_call: TRBV7-9; d_call: NA; j_call: TRBJ2-7; clone_size: NA; cdr3_aa: CSSSLGVVSSSEQYF; cdr3_nt: TGTTCCAGCAGCTTAGGAGTAGTTTCATCGTCTGAGCAGTACTTC
v_call: TRBV9; d_call: NA; j_call: TRBJ2-1; clone_size: NA; cdr3_aa: CASSVAGNEQFF; cdr3_nt: TGTGCCAGCAGCGTAGCGGGGAATGAGCAGTTCTTC
v_call: TRBV10-2; d_call: TRBD1; j_call: TRBJ1-4; clone_size: NA; cdr3_aa: CASRPDRGGSEKLFF; cdr3_nt: TGCGCCAGCAGGCCCGACAGGGGCGGCAGTGAAAAACTGTTTTTT
v_call: TRBV5-1; d_call: NA; j_call: TRBJ2-3; clone_size: NA; cdr3_aa: CASSLDGFDTQYF; cdr3_nt: TGCGCCAGCAGCTTGGACGGTTTCGATACGCAGTATTTT
v_call: TRBV21-1; d_call: NA; j_call: TRBJ2-5; clone_size: NA; cdr3_aa: CASSTLAGPGSQYF; cdr3_nt: TGTGCCAGCAGCACATTAGCGGGACCGGGGTCCCAGTACTTC
v_call: TRBV9; d_call: TRBD2; j_call: TRBJ2-7; clone_size: NA; cdr3_aa: CASSVDSGGVYEQYF; cdr3_nt: TGTGCCAGCAGCGTAGATTCGGGGGGAGTATACGAGCAGTACTTC
v_call: TRBV20-1; d_call: NA; j_call: TRBJ2-7; clone_size: NA; cdr3_aa: CSAGGLNEQYF; cdr3_nt: TGCAGTGCCGGCGGCTTAAACGAGCAGTACTTC
v_call: TRBV7-9; d_call: NA; j_call: TRBJ1-4; clone_size: few; cdr3_aa: CASSLQAQNEKLFF; cdr3_nt: TGTGCCAGCAGCTTACAGGCCCAGAACGAAAAACTGTTTTTT
v_call: TRBV5-6; d_call: NA; j_call: TRBJ2-7; clone_size: NA; cdr3_aa: CASSFLPSNYEQYF; cdr3_nt: TGTGCCAGCAGCTTCCTCCCTTCTAACTACGAGCAGTACTTC
v_call: TRBV28; d_call: NA; j_call: TRBJ2-4; clone_size: NA; cdr3_aa: CASSVRGAKNIQYF; cdr3_nt: TGTGCCAGCAGCGTCCGGGGAGCCAAAAACATTCAGTACTTC
v_call: TRBV7-3; d_call: TRBD2; j_call: TRBJ2-1; clone_size: NA; cdr3_aa: CASSPLAGGYNEQFF; cdr3_nt: TGTGCCAGCAGCCCACTAGCGGGGGGTTACAATGAGCAGTTCTTC
v_call: TRBV6-1; d_call: NA; j_call: TRBJ1-1; clone_size: few; cdr3_aa: CASSVRRLEAFF; cdr3_nt: TGTGCCAGCAGTGTCAGACGACTTGAAGCTTTCTTT
v_call: TRBV9; d_call: NA; j_call: TRBJ1-3; clone_size: NA; cdr3_aa: CASSVELQSLYSGNTIYF; cdr3_nt: TGTGCCAGCAGCGTAGAATTACAGAGCCTTTACTCTGGAAACACCATATATTTT
v_call: TRBV29-1; d_call: NA; j_call: TRBJ1-1; clone_size: NA; cdr3_aa: CSVRAQPNTEAFF; cdr3_nt: TGCAGCGTGAGGGCACAGCCAAACACTGAAGCTTTCTTT
v_call: TRBV30; d_call: NA; j_call: TRBJ2-4; clone_size: NA; cdr3_aa: CAWSVGAGQAKNIQYF; cdr3_nt: TGTGCCTGGAGTGTAGGAGCAGGACAAGCCAAAAACATTCAGTACTTC
v_call: TRBV4-2; d_call: TRBD1; j_call: TRBJ1-2; clone_size: once; cdr3_aa: CASSHLTGVDYGYTF; cdr3_nt: TGTGCCAGCAGCCACCTGACAGGGGTCGACTATGGCTACACCTTC
v_call: TRBV19; d_call: NA; j_call: TRBJ1-5; clone_size: NA; cdr3_aa: CASSPGSERPQHF; cdr3_nt: TGTGCCAGTAGTCCGGGTAGTGAGAGGCCCCAGCATTTT
v_call: TRBV30; d_call: NA; j_call: TRBJ2-7; clone_size: NA; cdr3_aa: CAWRVERDTYEQYF; cdr3_nt: TGTGCCTGGAGGGTCGAGCGGGACACCTACGAGCAGTACTTC
v_call: TRBV28; d_call: NA; j_call: TRBJ1-1; clone_size: NA; cdr3_aa: CASSSPGEGEAFF; cdr3_nt: TGTGCCAGCAGTTCCCCCGGGGAGGGCGAAGCTTTCTTT
v_call: TRBV28; d_call: TRBD1; j_call: TRBJ2-5; clone_size: NA; cdr3_aa: CASSPRTGEETQYF; cdr3_nt: TGTGCCAGCAGTCCTAGGACAGGAGAAGAGACCCAGTACTTC
v_call: TRBV4-2; d_call: NA; j_call: TRBJ2-7; clone_size: NA; cdr3_aa: CASSTIYEQYF; cdr3_nt: TGTGCCAGCAGTACAATCTACGAGCAGTACTTC
v_call: TRBV5-1; d_call: TRBD2; j_call: TRBJ2-3; clone_size: once; cdr3_aa: CASSPRLGTSGRDTQYF; cdr3_nt: TGCGCCAGCAGCCCCCGACTCGGGACTAGCGGGAGAGATACGCAGTATTTT
v_call: TRBV28; d_call: TRBD1; j_call: TRBJ1-1; clone_size: NA; cdr3_aa: CASSFNLGQENTEAFF; cdr3_nt: TGTGCCAGCAGTTTCAACTTAGGACAGGAGAACACTGAAGCTTTCTTT
v_call: TRBV7-2; d_call: TRBD1; j_call: TRBJ1-4; clone_size: NA; cdr3_aa: CASSTQGLGEKLFF; cdr3_nt: TGTGCCAGCAGCACACAGGGGTTGGGTGAAAAACTGTTTTTT
v_call: TRBV7-2; d_call: NA; j_call: TRBJ1-1; clone_size: NA; cdr3_aa: CASSLSLANTEAFF; cdr3_nt: TGTGCCAGCAGCTTGAGTTTAGCGAACACTGAAGCTTTCTTT
v_call: TRBV10-2; d_call: NA; j_call: TRBJ1-1; clone_size: NA; cdr3_aa: CASSESGGSPEAFF; cdr3_nt: TGCGCCAGCAGTGAGTCCGGTGGTAGTCCTGAAGCTTTCTTT
v_call: TRBV28; d_call: NA; j_call: TRBJ2-2; clone_size: NA; cdr3_aa: CASSSILAGVRTGELFF; cdr3_nt: TGTGCCAGCAGTTCAATACTGGCAGGGGTCCGCACCGGGGAGCTGTTTTTT
v_call: TRBV6-5; d_call: NA; j_call: TRBJ2-7; clone_size: NA; cdr3_aa: CASSYSLRGAYEQYF; cdr3_nt: TGTGCCAGCAGTTACTCCCTACGGGGGGCGTACGAGCAGTACTTC
v_call: TRBV7-9; d_call: NA; j_call: TRBJ1-5; clone_size: NA; cdr3_aa: CASSLGGAQPQHF; cdr3_nt: TGTGCCAGCAGCTTGGGGGGGGCTCAGCCCCAGCATTTT
v_call: TRBV19; d_call: TRBD1; j_call: TRBJ2-7; clone_size: NA; cdr3_aa: CASSSVQTGLHEQYF; cdr3_nt: TGTGCCAGTAGTAGTGTCCAGACAGGGCTCCACGAGCAGTACTTC
v_call: TRBV28; d_call: TRBD2; j_call: TRBJ2-3; clone_size: NA; cdr3_aa: CASSLLAGFTQYF; cdr3_nt: TGTGCCAGCAGTTTACTAGCGGGATTCACGCAGTATTTT
v_call: TRBV29-1; d_call: TRBD1; j_call: TRBJ2-7; clone_size: NA; cdr3_aa: CSVRTGFYEQYF; cdr3_nt: TGCAGCGTTCGGACAGGTTTCTACGAGCAGTACTTC
v_call: TRBV13; d_call: TRBD1; j_call: TRBJ1-5; clone_size: few; cdr3_aa: CASSNRGNQPQHF; cdr3_nt: TGTGCCAGCAGCAACAGGGGGAATCAGCCCCAGCATTTT
v_call: TRBV6-7; d_call: NA; j_call: TRBJ1-3; clone_size: once; cdr3_aa: CASSYIPQPGFPGDSGNTIYF; cdr3_nt: TGTGCCAGCAGTTATATTCCCCAACCGGGGTTCCCAGGCGACTCTGGAAACACCATATATTTT
v_call: TRBV9; d_call: TRBD1; j_call: TRBJ2-3; clone_size: NA; cdr3_aa: CASSPYGQGVTDTQYF; cdr3_nt: TGTGCCAGCAGCCCCTACGGGCAGGGGGTGACAGATACGCAGTATTTT
v_call: TRBV7-9; d_call: TRBD2; j_call: TRBJ2-1; clone_size: NA; cdr3_aa: CASTLSGAYNEQFF; cdr3_nt: TGTGCCAGCACGCTCAGCGGGGCTTACAATGAGCAGTTCTTC
v_call: TRBV21-1; d_call: NA; j_call: TRBJ1-1; clone_size: NA; cdr3_aa: CASIPTPGGTEAFF; cdr3_nt: TGTGCCAGCATCCCCACCCCAGGGGGCACTGAAGCTTTCTTT
v_call: TRBV28; d_call: TRBD1; j_call: TRBJ2-4; clone_size: NA; cdr3_aa: CASRSGGGLINIQYF; cdr3_nt: TGTGCCAGCAGATCAGGGGGCGGGTTAATCAACATTCAGTACTTC
v_call: TRBV19; d_call: NA; j_call: TRBJ1-1; clone_size: once; cdr3_aa: CASSPTVNTEAFF; cdr3_nt: TGTGCCAGTAGCCCGACAGTGAACACTGAAGCTTTCTTT
v_call: TRBV28; d_call: NA; j_call: TRBJ2-5; clone_size: NA; cdr3_aa: CASSLIIGGGKQETQYF; cdr3_nt: TGTGCCAGCAGTTTAATTATTGGTGGCGGGAAGCAAGAGACCCAGTACTTC
v_call: TRBV6-5; d_call: NA; j_call: TRBJ1-2; clone_size: NA; cdr3_aa: CASSYGHIYGYTF; cdr3_nt: TGTGCCAGCAGTTACGGCCACATCTATGGCTACACCTTC
v_call: TRBV6-1; d_call: NA; j_call: TRBJ1-1; clone_size: NA; cdr3_aa: CASSPPGVNTEAFF; cdr3_nt: TGTGCCAGCAGCCCCCCTGGAGTGAACACTGAAGCTTTCTTT